This TCR beta chain was sequenced during a study of blood T cell repertoires in COVID-19. About the study: From T cells, B-cell-depleted T cells, or PBMCs came the material, which was cDNA or gDNA.

Cohort assignment relied on participant-reported clinical history. The germline V gene has CDR1 LNHDA and CDR2 SQIVND (reference sequence). This CDR3 has 12 residues. The V gene lost 6 bases and the J gene lost 2 bases, with 8 bases spanning the gap. Produced via immunoSEQ multiplex PCR; TCRdb's table is partial and in-frame only. The profile shows about 270,000 clones, around 89% of them singletons. Source material: PBMCs or T cells enriched from blood (not recorded which). The rearrangement uses TRBV19 and TRBJ2-7, with unresolved D. The TCR sequence derives from a woman in her 30s with acute COVID-19. CDR3 nucleotide sequence: TGTGCCAGTAGCGGCGGTACCTACGAGCAGTACTTC. Translating it yields CASSGGTYEQYF.